Listed below are T cell receptor beta chains from one sample, sequenced in a study of control samples from healthy donors and cancer patients. Assay used: immunoSEQ multiplex PCR; TCRdb lists only in-frame clones, some missing. The data show around 230,000 clones, roughly 94% seen once. Sequenced: blood. Receptors were obtained from a man aged 45-65 years in good health. Each CDR3 is given with its conserved first and last residue. The order of the fields is clone size, D gene, V gene, J gene, CDR3 protein, CDR3 DNA. D genes are given only for firm matches. The size of a clone is reported for some rows only, either as once, few or many, or as a class for expanded clones.

.	.	TRBV27	TRBJ1-1	CASSFQTGGKAFF	TGTGCCAGCAGTTTCCAGACAGGCGGCAAAGCTTTCTTT
.	TRBD1	TRBV19	TRBJ2-5	CASSIVISGTGEETQYF	TGTGCCAGTAGTATAGTCATTTCCGGGACAGGGGAAGAGACCCAGTACTTC
.	.	TRBV24-1	TRBJ1-5	CATSSQGVRQPQHF	TGTGCCACCTCGTCCCAGGGAGTACGGCAGCCCCAGCATTTT
.	TRBD1	TRBV5-4	TRBJ2-2	CASSPPGQGVPGELFF	TGTGCCAGCAGCCCCCCGGGACAGGGGGTCCCCGGGGAGCTGTTTTTT
.	.	TRBV11-2	TRBJ2-5	CASSLQETQYF	TGTGCCAGCAGCTTACAAGAGACCCAGTACTTC
.	TRBD2	TRBV5-5	TRBJ2-1	CASSWGGSSYNEQFF	TGTGCCAGCAGCTGGGGGGGTAGCTCCTACAATGAGCAGTTCTTC
.	.	TRBV5-6	TRBJ2-7	CASSPGQTYEQYF	TGTGCCAGCAGCCCTGGACAAACCTACGAGCAGTACTTC
.	.	TRBV5-1	TRBJ1-2	CASSLSSAYGYTF	TGCGCCAGCAGCTTGTCTTCGGCCTATGGCTACACCTTC
.	.	TRBV6-1	TRBJ1-1	CASSELIRAGENAEAFF	TGTGCCAGCAGTGAACTTATTAGGGCAGGGGAGAACGCTGAAGCTTTCTTT
.	.	TRBV5-1	TRBJ2-3	CASRMEGTDTQYF	TGCGCCAGCAGAATGGAGGGCACAGATACGCAGTATTTT
.	.	TRBV9	TRBJ2-3	CASSVGGRGTDTQYF	TGTGCCAGCAGCGTGGGGGGCCGGGGCACAGATACGCAGTATTTT
.	.	TRBV28	TRBJ2-5	CASSPPARGGETQYF	TGTGCCAGCAGCCCCCCGGCCAGGGGAGGCGAGACCCAGTACTTC
.	.	TRBV19	TRBJ2-3	CASSTSVARDTQYF	TGTGCCAGTAGCACTAGTGTAGCGAGAGATACGCAGTATTTT
.	.	TRBV30	TRBJ1-2	CAWSDLGAGYTF	TGTGCCTGGAGCGACCTGGGGGCTGGCTACACCTTC
once	.	TRBV4-1	TRBJ1-4	CASSRSFATNEKLFF	TGCGCCAGCAGCCGTTCGTTTGCAACTAATGAAAAACTGTTTTTT
few	TRBD1	TRBV2	TRBJ1-1	CASTQEGTGGTEAFF	TGTGCCAGCACCCAAGAGGGGACAGGGGGCACTGAAGCTTTCTTT